This TCR beta chain comes out of a study of T cell clusters in autoimmune cytopenias. General study points: Physiological T cell clusters of healthy donors were apparently absent in primary autoimmune cytopenia patients. A dominant lymphoma-associated repertoire apparently masked the cluster-lack signature in secondary cytopenia versus chronic lymphocytic leukemia. Exclusive TRB clusters were 2.5 to 3.5-fold more numerous in healthy donors than in active autoimmune hepatitis. TRB repertoire shifts in secondary cytopenia and chronic lymphocytic leukemia mostly reflected lymphoma, not autoimmunity.

Multiplex touch-down PCR amplified TRB using TRB-A and TRB-B pools in one tube. TCRdb re-called the multiplex PCR reads and gives one entry per CDR3 protein, without DNA. The sample's table shows approximately 14,000 distinct CDR3 sequences. Each sample's input was approximately 270 ng genomic DNA, about 38,000 genome equivalents. To note about this clonotype: Antigen specificity is unknown.

This clonotype was sampled from a human donor with an autoimmune cytopenia or autoimmune hepatitis (not recorded which). The sample consisted of peripheral blood.

CDR3 residues: CASSIGARRGGYNEQFF. The chain is built from TRBV19 and TRBJ2-1; the TCRdb call, TRBD2, lacks DNA for checking. This CDR3 is 17 amino acids long. The V gene's germline CDR1 is LNHDA and CDR2 SQIVND (reference sequence). The entire variable domain, with the rest obtained from reference TRBV19 and TRBJ2-1, is as follows: DGGITQSPKYLFRKEGQNVTLSCEQNLNHDAMYWYRQDPGQGLRLIYYSQIVNDFQKGDIAEGYSVSREKKESFPLTVTSAQKNPTAFYLCASSIGARRGGYNEQFFGPGTRLTVL.